This section outlines one TCR beta chain sequence together with its context. The antigen it binds to is not known. The input lacks base qualities; no much larger clone sits a single base away. In the ViraFEST assay, PBMC were stimulated with viral peptide pools, and TCR sequencing was then used to find antigen-specific CD4+ T cell clonotypes based on their expansion. After roughly 11 days of culture, CD4+ T cells were isolated with the EasySep CD4+ T cell isolation kit. PCR-confirmed SARS-CoV-2 infection had occurred in convalescent patients between March and December 2020, before the Alpha, Beta and Delta variants emerged in the United States. Each well held fewer than 2.5 million PBMC cultured in IMDM containing roughly 4.9% human AB serum, around 10 IU/ml IL-2 and gentamicin, along with roughly 10 ug/ml peptides. On days 3 and 7, half of the culture medium was replaced with fresh IL-2-containing medium. Unless otherwise noted, each peptide stimulation condition was cultured in triplicate wells. PBMC were separated from whole blood using Ficoll-Paque Plus gradient centrifugation and were then either cryopreserved at -140C or used fresh. Genomic DNA was extracted from cultured CD4+ T cells with the QIAamp micro DNA kit.

This entry belongs to a study of vaccination effects on CD4 cells after COVID-19 (dated by TCRdb to the early 2020s). As for the study more broadly: Each participant received two doses of an mRNA SARS-CoV-2 vaccine, either BNT162b2 or mRNA-1273. Pre-vaccine samples from two convalescent patients were drawn 16 days and one week before the first dose, 142 and 148 days after COVID-19 diagnosis. SARS-CoV-2 spike-specific CD4+ TCR repertoires were compared before and after mRNA vaccination in COVID-19 convalescent patients and in infection-naive vaccine recipients. The full study included 10 to 11 COVID-19 convalescent patients and several SARS-CoV-2-naive healthy vaccine recipients. The Oncomine TCR Beta short-read assay on an Illumina iSeq 100 was used to sequence cultures from other donors in the study. Findings and caveats that apply to the study as a whole: Clones induced by infection and clones induced by vaccination both contracted markedly at late timepoints after vaccination, which fits with T cell responses waning over time. For convalescent patients, new clones induced by the vaccine made up most of the post-vaccine spike-reactive repertoire, and these new clones were largely distinct from the clones induced by infection. Only a small number of convalescent patients were included, and no early post-infection timepoints were available, which limited the study.

V is pared back by 0 bases and J by 2 bases, with 7 bases lying between the germline termini. The CDR3 numbers 14 residues from cysteine through phenylalanine. CDR3 DNA only is kept here, 42 bases in frame from base 1. CDR1 is given as MGHRA and CDR2 as YSYEKL, both from the germline V gene. Libraries were made using the immunoSEQ multiplex PCR assay. DNA from the cultured, isolated CD4+ T cells was subjected to TCR beta CDR3 sequencing. As for the authors' bioinformatics: The analysis removed non-productive TCR sequences, trimmed reads to the CDR3 region, and retained only CDR3s that were 7 or more amino acids long. Antigen-specific clonotypes were identified using the MANAFEST web app by comparison of expansion in peptide wells against reference cultures. Positive clones required FDR<0.05 expansion versus reference and all other wells, odds ratio above 5, and frequency above 0.1% in two replicate wells. A clonotype was called cross-reactive if it was significantly expanded both in SARS-CoV-2 spike wells and in at least one common cold coronavirus spike condition. Levenshtein distance calculated with the stringdist R package was used to assess CDR3 similarity, and unrooted trees were constructed with ape in R 3.6.1. TCRdb carries this immuneACCESS record with in-frame sequences only. Its versions omit some clonotypes, under half of them owing to an unresolved V gene in the studies checked, with the rest unexplained. For V, J and clone size, that table is used; D and trimming come from the DNA. In this sample the table shows tens of thousands of clones, more than 70% of which occur a single time. The ten largest clones capture approximately 40% of the sample.

This chain joins TRBV4-1 to TRBJ1-1, with no reliable assignment of the D segment. The sequence was obtained from a human donor who had a prior SARS-CoV-2 infection. This material consisted of CD4+ T cells from PBMCs cultured with a peptide pool, taken before COVID-19 vaccination. Here the CDR3 is given as CASSQDISNTEAFF. The nucleotide sequence is given as TGCGCCAGCAGCCAAGATATCAGTAACACTGAAGCTTTCTTT.